This T cell receptor beta chain appears in the sequencing data of a study of T cell therapy after organ transplantation. Looking at the study overall: CMV-specific T cells, median 1.92 x 10^8, were given as 2 to 6 intravenous infusions.

Study-level findings and limits: Nonresponder repertoires showed strong pretherapy expansions, barely changing post-therapy. Low CD8+ T cell yield possibly reduced coverage, hiding nonresponder expansions.

The protocol was immunoSEQ multiplex PCR, while the TCRdb copy is restricted to in-frame clones and leaves out a portion. The sample records about 21,000 clones, 84% being singletons. CDR3 size: 14 residues. CDR1 is LNHDA, CDR2 SQIVND, per germline (reference sequence). V dropped 3 bases and J dropped 4; count of bases not matched to a gene: 5. Time point noted: 20-29 weeks after completion of therapy. Notes on this clone: Its antigen is not known.

The chain has TRBV19 and TRBJ2-7; 8 nucleotides match TRBD1. This clonotype was sampled from a human patient who had received a solid organ transplant and had CMV disease. Some of the T cells may derive from the graft donor. Specimen: CD8+ T cells from blood, collected after autologous CMV-specific T cell therapy. The CDR3 nucleotides are TGTGCCAGTAGTATGGCGCAGGGGGCTTACGAGCAGTACTTC. This sequence encodes CASSMAQGAYEQYF.